This is a list of T cell receptor beta chains from one sample in a study of CD8+ T cells in alopecia areata. Profiled with immunoSEQ multiplex PCR; TCRdb holds only in-frame clones, not every one. The repertoire holds 75,000 to 85,000 clones, with around 61% as singletons. Specimen: CD8+ T cells sorted from blood, collected at week 24, from a patient treated with tofacitinib. These receptors were collected from a human donor with alopecia areata. CDR3s include the opening cysteine and the closing phenylalanine or tryptophan. The order of the fields is D gene, J gene, V gene, clone size, CDR3 protein, CDR3 DNA. A D gene is named only where the DNA matches it firmly. Part of the rows lack a size; the others show once, few, many or a class for expanded clones.

D gene: NA; J gene: TRBJ1-5; V gene: TRBV30; clone size: NA; CDR3 protein: CAWSLGPRTQPQHF; CDR3 DNA: TGTGCCTGGAGCCTGGGACCCCGAACTCAGCCCCAGCATTTT
D gene: NA; J gene: TRBJ1-2; V gene: TRBV7-2; clone size: NA; CDR3 protein: CASSPVRSYGYTF; CDR3 DNA: TGTGCCAGCAGCCCGGTCAGGAGCTATGGCTACACCTTC
D gene: NA; J gene: TRBJ1-1; V gene: TRBV4-3; clone size: NA; CDR3 protein: CASSPTGSATEAFF; CDR3 DNA: TGCGCCAGCAGTCCCACAGGGTCCGCCACTGAAGCTTTCTTT
D gene: NA; J gene: TRBJ1-1; V gene: TRBV7-8; clone size: NA; CDR3 protein: CASSQSHRAANTEAFF; CDR3 DNA: TGTGCCAGCAGCCAAAGCCACAGGGCCGCGAACACTGAAGCTTTCTTT
D gene: NA; J gene: TRBJ2-5; V gene: TRBV7-7; clone size: NA; CDR3 protein: CASRCRKHQETQYF; CDR3 DNA: TGTGCCAGCAGGTGCAGAAAACACCAAGAGACCCAGTACTTC
D gene: TRBD2; J gene: TRBJ2-5; V gene: TRBV7-9; clone size: NA; CDR3 protein: CASSFGLAGPKTQYF; CDR3 DNA: TGTGCCAGCAGCTTCGGTCTAGCGGGGCCAAAGACCCAGTACTTC
D gene: NA; J gene: TRBJ1-5; V gene: TRBV13; clone size: NA; CDR3 protein: CASSQGQTNQPQHF; CDR3 DNA: TGTGCCAGCAGCCAGGGCCAAACGAATCAGCCCCAGCATTTT
D gene: TRBD2; J gene: TRBJ2-7; V gene: TRBV7-2; clone size: NA; CDR3 protein: CASSLVLAVYEQYF; CDR3 DNA: TGTGCCAGCAGCTTAGTACTAGCGGTATACGAGCAGTACTTC
D gene: NA; J gene: TRBJ2-5; V gene: TRBV7-9; clone size: NA; CDR3 protein: CASSPIRYQETQYF; CDR3 DNA: TGTGCCAGCAGCCCCATCCGGTACCAAGAGACCCAGTACTTC
D gene: TRBD2; J gene: TRBJ2-2; V gene: TRBV9; clone size: NA; CDR3 protein: CASSVGTSETAGELFF; CDR3 DNA: TGTGCCAGCAGCGTTGGTACTAGCGAAACAGCCGGGGAGCTGTTTTTT
D gene: TRBD1; J gene: TRBJ2-2; V gene: TRBV4-1; clone size: NA; CDR3 protein: CASSQNRGLAGELFF; CDR3 DNA: TGCGCCAGCAGCCAAAACAGGGGGCTCGCCGGGGAGCTGTTTTTT
D gene: TRBD2; J gene: TRBJ2-3; V gene: TRBV5-4; clone size: NA; CDR3 protein: CATWDYTDTQYF; CDR3 DNA: TGTGCCACCTGGGACTACACAGATACGCAGTATTTT
D gene: NA; J gene: TRBJ2-1; V gene: TRBV27; clone size: NA; CDR3 protein: CASSFGLNEQFF; CDR3 DNA: TGTGCCAGCAGTTTTGGGCTTAATGAGCAGTTCTTC
D gene: NA; J gene: TRBJ1-5; V gene: TRBV25-1; clone size: NA; CDR3 protein: CASSATGPNQPQHF; CDR3 DNA: TGTGCCAGCAGCGCCACAGGTCCCAATCAGCCCCAGCATTTT
D gene: NA; J gene: TRBJ2-7; V gene: TRBV7-2; clone size: NA; CDR3 protein: CASSPHRESVYEQYF; CDR3 DNA: TGTGCCAGCAGCCCCCACAGGGAGAGTGTCTACGAGCAGTACTTC
D gene: TRBD2; J gene: TRBJ2-7; V gene: TRBV7-2; clone size: many; CDR3 protein: CASSLGAGGLSYEQYF; CDR3 DNA: TGTGCCAGCAGCTTAGGGGCGGGGGGACTAAGCTACGAGCAGTACTTC
D gene: NA; J gene: TRBJ2-7; V gene: TRBV7-9; clone size: NA; CDR3 protein: CASSRGTSYEQYF; CDR3 DNA: TGTGCCAGCAGCCGAGGGACCTCCTACGAGCAGTACTTC
D gene: NA; J gene: TRBJ1-1; V gene: TRBV29-1; clone size: NA; CDR3 protein: CSVGGEGTEAFF; CDR3 DNA: TGCAGCGTTGGGGGGGAAGGGACTGAAGCTTTCTTT
D gene: NA; J gene: TRBJ2-1; V gene: TRBV7-2; clone size: NA; CDR3 protein: CASSLQGPYNEQFF; CDR3 DNA: TGTGCCAGCAGCTTACAGGGTCCATACAATGAGCAGTTCTTC